Listed here is a single TCR beta chain. Trimming cost V 6 bases and J 2 bases, with 8 bases left between them. The CDR3 spans 12 residues. In germline, CDR1 is MNHEY, CDR2 SVGEGT. The sample originates from a study of control samples from healthy donors and cancer patients. This table comes from immunoSEQ multiplex PCR, and its TCRdb copy is limited to in-frame clones, with some not included. Seen here are approximately 160,000 clones, about 90% observed once, and the top ten hold around 2%. The chain employs TRBV6-2 or TRBV6-3 and TRBJ2-7; D call uncertain. This sequence was found in a woman in her thirties or forties in good health. Sequenced: blood. This CDR3 reads CASSKATYEQYF. For the CDR3, the DNA is TGTGCCAGCAGCAAAGCTACCTACGAGCAGTACTTC.